This TCR beta chain was sequenced for a study of blood T cell repertoires in COVID-19. Background on the study: Samples taken during acute and convalescent COVID-19 were collected in the United States, Italy and Spain. The analysed material was cDNA or gDNA that came from T cells, B-cell-depleted T cells, or PBMCs.

As handled by the study authors: Reference gene primer amplification gave estimated nucleated cell counts. Using immunoSEQ multiplex PCR, the repertoire was profiled, and TCRdb retains in-frame clones only, with some absent. The DNA gave D and trimming, while V, J and clone size come from that table. The repertoire holds about 97,000 clones, with roughly 85% as singletons. The V end was cut by 4 bases, the J end by 2 bases, with 16 bases between. Germline CDR1 is SGHDT and CDR2 is YYEEEE. This CDR3 has 15 amino acids. The material sequenced was peripheral blood. The chain combines TRBV5-6 with TRBJ2-7, with D possibly matching TRBD2 (5 bases). This clonotype was obtained from a man aged 50-60 years with active COVID-19. The CDR3 loop reads CASSHGPGFTYEQYF. The DNA for the CDR3 is TGTGCCAGCAGCCATGGTCCGGGATTTACCTACGAGCAGTACTTC.